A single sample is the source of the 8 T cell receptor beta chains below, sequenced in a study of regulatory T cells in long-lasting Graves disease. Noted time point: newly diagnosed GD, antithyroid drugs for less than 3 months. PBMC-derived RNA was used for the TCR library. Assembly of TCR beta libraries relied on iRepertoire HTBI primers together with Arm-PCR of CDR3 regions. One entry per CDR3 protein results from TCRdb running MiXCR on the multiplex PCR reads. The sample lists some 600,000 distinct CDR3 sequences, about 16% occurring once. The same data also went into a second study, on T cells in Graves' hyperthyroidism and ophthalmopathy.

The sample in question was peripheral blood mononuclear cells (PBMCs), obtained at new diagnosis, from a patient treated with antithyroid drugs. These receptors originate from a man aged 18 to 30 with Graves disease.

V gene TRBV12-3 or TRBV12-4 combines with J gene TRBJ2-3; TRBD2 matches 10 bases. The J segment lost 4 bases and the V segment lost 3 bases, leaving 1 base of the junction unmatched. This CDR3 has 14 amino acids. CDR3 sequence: CASSFLAGADTQYF. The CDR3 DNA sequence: TGTGCCAGCAGTTTCCTAGCGGGGGCAGATACGCAGTATTTT.

The CDR3 loop is CAWSVLGGPLDTQYF. As DNA, the CDR3 is TGTGCCTGGAGTGTACTAGGGGGTCCTCTGGATACGCAGTATTTT. V gene TRBV30 combines with J gene TRBJ2-3; possible D gene TRBD1, 6 bases. Trimming took 0 bases from V and 6 from J, leaving 16 bases between them. Germline V gives CDR1 GTSNPN, CDR2 SVGIG (reference sequence). The CDR3 is made up of 15 amino acids. Supplemented by reference TRBV30 and TRBJ2-3, the full variable domain reads SQTIHQWPATLVQPVGSPLSLECTVEGTSNPNLYWYRQAAGRGLQLLFYSVGIGQISSEVPQNLSASRPQDRQFILSSKKLLLSDSGFYLCAWSVLGGPLDTQYFGPGTRLTVL.

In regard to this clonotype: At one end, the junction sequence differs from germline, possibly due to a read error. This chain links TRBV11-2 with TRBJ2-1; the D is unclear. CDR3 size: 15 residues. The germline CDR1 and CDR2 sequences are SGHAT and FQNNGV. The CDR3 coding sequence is TGCGCCAGCAGCCAAGTTCTAGAAACCCCGGGTGAGCAGTTCTTC. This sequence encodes CASSQVLETPGEQFF.

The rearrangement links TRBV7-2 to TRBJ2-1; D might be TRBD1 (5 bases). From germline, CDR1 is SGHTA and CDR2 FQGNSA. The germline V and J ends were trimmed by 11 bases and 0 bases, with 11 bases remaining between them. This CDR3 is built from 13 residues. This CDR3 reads CAGQGSSYNEQFF. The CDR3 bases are TGTGCCGGGCAGGGAAGCTCCTACAATGAGCAGTTCTTC.

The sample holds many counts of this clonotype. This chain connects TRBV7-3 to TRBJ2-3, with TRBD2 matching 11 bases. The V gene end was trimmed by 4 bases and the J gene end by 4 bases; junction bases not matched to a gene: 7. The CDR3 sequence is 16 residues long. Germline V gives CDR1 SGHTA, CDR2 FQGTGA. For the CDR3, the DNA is TGTGCCAGCAGCTCGCGACTAGCGGGAAACTCAGATACGCAGTATTTT. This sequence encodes CASSSRLAGNSDTQYF.

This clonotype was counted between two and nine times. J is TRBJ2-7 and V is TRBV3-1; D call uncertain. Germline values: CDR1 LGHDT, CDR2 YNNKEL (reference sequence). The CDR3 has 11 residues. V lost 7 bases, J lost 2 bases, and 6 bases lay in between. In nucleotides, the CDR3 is TGTGCCAGCACAAATACCTACGAGCAGTACTTC. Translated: CASTNTYEQYF.

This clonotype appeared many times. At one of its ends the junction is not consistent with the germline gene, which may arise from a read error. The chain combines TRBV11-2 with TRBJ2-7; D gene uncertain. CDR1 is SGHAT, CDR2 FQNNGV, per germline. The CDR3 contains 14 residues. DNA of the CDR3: TGCTGCTTGGAGACAAGGGCGTCCTCCTACGAGCAGTACTTC. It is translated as CCLETRASSYEQYF. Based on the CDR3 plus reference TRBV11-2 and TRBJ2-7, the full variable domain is EAGVAQSPRYKIIEKRQSVAFWCNPISGHATLYWYQQILGQGPKLLIQFQNNGVVDDSQLPKDRFSAERLKGVDSTLKIQPAKLEDSAVYLCCLETRASSYEQYFGPGTRLTVT.

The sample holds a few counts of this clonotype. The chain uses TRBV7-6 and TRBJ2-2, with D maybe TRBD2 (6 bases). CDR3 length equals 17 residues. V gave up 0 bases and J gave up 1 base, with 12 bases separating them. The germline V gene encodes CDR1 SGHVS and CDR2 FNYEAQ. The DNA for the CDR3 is TGTGCCAGCAGCTTAGCCTGGAGGGAACTGAACACCGGGGAGCTGTTTTTT. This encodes CASSLAWRELNTGELFF. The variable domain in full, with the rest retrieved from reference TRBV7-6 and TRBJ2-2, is GAGVSQSPRYKVTKRGQDVALRCDPISGHVSLYWYRQALGQGPEFLTYFNYEAQQDKSGLPNDRFSAERPEGSISTLTIQRTEQRDSAMYRCASSLAWRELNTGELFFGEGSRLTVL.